This TCR beta chain was recorded in a study of blood T cell repertoires in COVID-19. The CDR3 contains 18 residues. Between the trimmed V and J ends, which lost 1 base and 1 base, there was a span of 14 bases. Per the germline V gene, CDR1 is LGHDT and CDR2 is YNNKEL (reference sequence). This table comes from immunoSEQ multiplex PCR, and its TCRdb copy is limited to in-frame clones, with some not included. In the table there are 200,000 to 250,000 clones, 87% of which are singletons. Sequenced sample: PBMCs or T cells enriched from blood (not recorded which). The gene calls are TRBV3-1 (or the pseudogene TRBV3-2) and TRBJ1-6, with D perhaps matching TRBD1 (5 bases). This TCR was recovered from a man between 25 and 39 years old who had recovered from COVID-19. CDR3: CASSQGGPGYSYNSPLHF. The CDR3 DNA reads as TGTGCCAGCAGCCAAGGAGGTCCAGGGTATTCCTATAATTCACCCCTCCACTTT.